The rows below give T cell receptor beta chains drawn from one sample of a study of Ad26.COV2.S vaccination and SARS-CoV-2 variants. Measured with immunoSEQ multiplex PCR; TCRdb has only the in-frame clones, and not every one. Here the sample spans some 340,000 clones, 70% to 90% being singletons. The starting material was peripheral blood, obtained in a trial of Ad26.COV2.S vaccine versus placebo. The receptors were sampled from a person aged 18-60 years who received the Ad26.COV2.S COVID-19 vaccine or a placebo. Each CDR3 is given with its conserved first and last residue. A D gene is named only where the DNA matches it firmly. Clone size, where shown, is once, few, many, or a class for clones that have expanded.

cdr3_aa | cdr3_nt | d_call | v_call | clone_size | j_call
CASSLRLAGAANTGELFF | TGTGCCAGCAGCTTACGGCTAGCGGGGGCCGCGAACACCGGGGAGCTGTTTTTT | TRBD2 | TRBV7-2 | NA | TRBJ2-2
CASSLLQTMNTEAFF | TGTGCCAGCAGCTTATTACAGACTATGAACACTGAAGCTTTCTTT | NA | TRBV7-2 | NA | TRBJ1-1
CASSKETGSYEQYF | TGTGCCAGCAGCAAAGAGACGGGCTCCTACGAGCAGTACTTC | NA | TRBV2 | NA | TRBJ2-7
CASSPSGVIGYTF | TGTGCCAGCAGCCCCTCGGGGGTGATAGGCTACACCTTC | NA | TRBV7-9 | NA | TRBJ1-2
CASSTLGVQYF | TGTGCCAGTAGTACCCTGGGGGTGCAGTACTTC | NA | TRBV19 | NA | TRBJ2-7
CASSSFATKRETEAFF | TGTGCCAGCAGCTCGTTTGCTACAAAACGAGAAACTGAAGCTTTCTTT | NA | TRBV13 | NA | TRBJ1-1
CASSSSGTSYNEQFF | TGCGCCAGCAGCTCGTCCGGGACCTCCTACAATGAGCAGTTCTTC | NA | TRBV5-1 | NA | TRBJ2-1
CASSFGTEAEQYF | TGTGCCAGCTCATTCGGGACAGAGGCCGAGCAGTACTTC | TRBD1 | TRBV18 | NA | TRBJ2-7
CASSPSSTGNYEQYF | TGTGCCAGCTCACCTTCTTCGACAGGGAACTACGAGCAGTACTTC | TRBD1 | TRBV18 | NA | TRBJ2-7
CASSVAPGLGTDTQYF | TGTGCCAGCAGCGTAGCGCCGGGACTAGGGACGGATACGCAGTATTTT | TRBD2 | TRBV9 | once | TRBJ2-3
CASSRRQGNYGYTF | TGTGCCAGCAGTCGACGACAGGGGAACTATGGCTACACCTTC | TRBD1 | TRBV3-1/TRBV3-2 | NA | TRBJ1-2
CASSRWSGGGQETQYF | TGTGCCAGCAGCCGCTGGTCAGGCGGGGGGCAAGAGACCCAGTACTTC | TRBD2 | TRBV7-2 | NA | TRBJ2-5
CASSRQNSNTEAFF | TGCGCCAGCAGCCGACAGAACTCGAACACTGAAGCTTTCTTT | NA | TRBV4-3 | NA | TRBJ1-1
CASSYTGGTYEQYF | TGTGCCAGCAGTTATACGGGGGGGACCTACGAGCAGTACTTC | TRBD2 | TRBV6-2/TRBV6-3 | NA | TRBJ2-7
CASSEGSQPQHF | TGTGCCAGCAGTGAAGGGTCGCAGCCCCAGCATTTT | NA | TRBV6-1 | NA | TRBJ1-5
CASGFQGETQYF | TGTGCTAGTGGTTTCCAAGGGGAGACCCAGTACTTC | NA | TRBV12-5 | few | TRBJ2-5
CASSAGFGASFTGELFF | TGTGCCAGCAGTGCCGGATTCGGGGCCTCGTTCACCGGGGAGCTGTTTTTT | NA | TRBV6-1 | NA | TRBJ2-2
CAISERLRGNTIYF | TGTGCCATCAGTGAGAGGTTGCGAGGAAACACCATATATTTT | NA | TRBV10-3 | NA | TRBJ1-3
CASSGGDSLSGNTIYF | TGTGCCAGCAGCGGCGGGGACAGCCTCTCTGGAAACACCATATATTTT | TRBD1 | TRBV11-2 | NA | TRBJ1-3
CASSQDPTQGYNEQFF | TGCGCCAGCAGCCAAGATCCTACTCAGGGGTACAATGAGCAGTTCTTC | NA | TRBV4-3 | few | TRBJ2-1
CASSLPGGTDTQYF | TGTGCCAGCAGCCTCCCAGGGGGCACAGATACGCAGTATTTT | NA | TRBV27 | NA | TRBJ2-3
CASSLRTGGNTEAFF | TGTGCCAGCAGTCTACGGACCGGGGGGAACACTGAAGCTTTCTTT | NA | TRBV27 | NA | TRBJ1-1